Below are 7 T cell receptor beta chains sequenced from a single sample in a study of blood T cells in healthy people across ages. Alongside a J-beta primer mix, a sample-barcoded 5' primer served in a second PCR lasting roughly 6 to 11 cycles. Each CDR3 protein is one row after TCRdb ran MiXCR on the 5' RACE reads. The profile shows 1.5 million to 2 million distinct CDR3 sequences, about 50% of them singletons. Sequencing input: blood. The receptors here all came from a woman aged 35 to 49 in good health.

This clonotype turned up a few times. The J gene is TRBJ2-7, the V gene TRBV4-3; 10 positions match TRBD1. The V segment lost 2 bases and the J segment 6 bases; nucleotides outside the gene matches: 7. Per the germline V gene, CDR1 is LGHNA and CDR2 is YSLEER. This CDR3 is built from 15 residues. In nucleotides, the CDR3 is TGCGCCAGCAGCCAACCGGGACAGGGGATCGCCGAGCAGTACTTC. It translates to CASSQPGQGIAEQYF.

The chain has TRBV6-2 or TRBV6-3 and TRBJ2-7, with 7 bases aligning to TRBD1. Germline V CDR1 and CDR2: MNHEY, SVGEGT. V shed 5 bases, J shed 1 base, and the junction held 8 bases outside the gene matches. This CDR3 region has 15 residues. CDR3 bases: TGTGCCAGCAGTGCACAGGGGTTTGCGTCCTACGAGCAGTACTTC. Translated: CASSAQGFASYEQYF.

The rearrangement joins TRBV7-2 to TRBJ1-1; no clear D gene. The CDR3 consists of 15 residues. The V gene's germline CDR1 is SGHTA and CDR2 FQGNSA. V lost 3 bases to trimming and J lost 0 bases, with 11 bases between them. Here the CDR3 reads CASSFDGRMNTEAFF. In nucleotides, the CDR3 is TGTGCCAGCAGCTTTGACGGAAGGATGAACACTGAAGCTTTCTTT.

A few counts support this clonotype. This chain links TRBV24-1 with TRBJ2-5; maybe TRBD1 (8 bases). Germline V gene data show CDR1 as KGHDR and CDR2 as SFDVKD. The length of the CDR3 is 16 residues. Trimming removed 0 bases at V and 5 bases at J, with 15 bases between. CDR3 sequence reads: CATSDLDRGGIETQYF. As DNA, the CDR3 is TGTGCCACCAGTGATTTGGACAGGGGAGGGATTGAGACCCAGTACTTC.

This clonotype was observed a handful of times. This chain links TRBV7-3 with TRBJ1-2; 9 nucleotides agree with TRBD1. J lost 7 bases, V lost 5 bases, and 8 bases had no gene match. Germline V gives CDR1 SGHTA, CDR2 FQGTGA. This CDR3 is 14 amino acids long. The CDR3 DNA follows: TGTGCCAGCAGCCGGACAGGGGCCGAGTTTGGCTACACCTTC. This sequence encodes CASSRTGAEFGYTF.

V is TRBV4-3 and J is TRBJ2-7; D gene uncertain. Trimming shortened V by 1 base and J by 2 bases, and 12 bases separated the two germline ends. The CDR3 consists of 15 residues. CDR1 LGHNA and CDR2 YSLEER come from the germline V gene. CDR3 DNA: TGCGCCAGCAGCCAAGTTTACAGACCTACCTACGAGCAGTACTTC. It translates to CASSQVYRPTYEQYF.

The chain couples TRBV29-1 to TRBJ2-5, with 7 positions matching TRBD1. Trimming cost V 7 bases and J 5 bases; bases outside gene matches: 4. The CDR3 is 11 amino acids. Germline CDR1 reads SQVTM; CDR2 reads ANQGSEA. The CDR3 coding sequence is TGCAGCGGCGGACAGGTTGAGACCCAGTACTTC. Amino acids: CSGGQVETQYF.